Sequencing of this TCR beta chain was carried out in a study of regulatory T cells in long-lasting Graves disease (TCRdb year 2021). Broadly, across the study: Persistent Graves' disease meant more than 5 years of antithyroid drug treatment with TSH receptor autoantibodies that stayed positive. Persistent Graves' disease patients were compared with newly diagnosed Graves' disease patients by peripheral blood TCR sequencing and RNA sequencing. The study was registered as a clinical trial and conducted in China. A total of about 33 samples were covered by TCR sequencing, comprising some 13 persistent and roughly 20 newly diagnosed Graves' disease patients. Persistent Graves' disease patients in the clinical cohort had taken antithyroid drugs for approximately 10 years on average. What the authors observed across the whole study: Persistent Graves' disease patients showed lower TCR Shannon entropy and fewer highly expanded clones than newly diagnosed patients, suggesting clonal expansion. Patients with persistent disease shared more public clonotypes (around 2,500) than newly diagnosed patients did (around 930). Preferential use of TRBV28, TRBJ1-2 and TRBJ2-5 was observed in persistent disease, whereas TRBV20-1 and TRBJ2-1 were favored in newly diagnosed disease. Only the TCR beta chain was sequenced and analyzed. Because the primary lesion, thyroid tissue, could not be accessed, the study looked at peripheral blood alone. As a limitation, the authors acknowledged that the small sample size may reduce accuracy.

From a lookup of the germline V gene, CDR1 and CDR2 are SQVTM and ANQGSEA. Its CDR3 holds 14 amino acids, cysteine through phenylalanine. The retained sequence is limited to the CDR3, 42 bases, with the frame set at the first base. V is cut back by 6 bases and J by 5 bases, with 11 bases in the junction unmatched. The time point label corresponds to: persistent/refractory GD, antithyroid drugs over 5 years with positive TRAb. For both TCR sequencing and RNA sequencing, RNA was extracted from PBMCs using TRIzol. Graves' disease was diagnosed according to American Thyroid Association guidelines. Patients for the study were recruited at an endocrinology department in Xi'an, China. From each patient, around 9 milliliters of peripheral blood was collected into an EDTA anticoagulant tube. PBMCs were isolated by Ficoll Paque Plus density gradient separation without further T cell sorting. An Agilent 2100 Bioanalyzer and agarose gel were used to check RNA quality, and a NanoDrop 2000 was used to measure RNA concentration.

Note on this clonotype: Its antigen remains unidentified. There are no base qualities to consult, and no much larger clone falls within one base.

Libraries were constructed by multiplex PCR. The run used an Illumina HiSeq 4000. iRepertoire HTBI primers and Arm-PCR amplification of CDR3 regions were used to construct TCR beta libraries. Before sequencing, the PCR products went through gel purification. As for the authors' bioinformatics: Gene usage analysis of CDR3 amino acid clonotypes used the 60 to 75 TRBV and about 13 TRBJ segments found across samples. COPE and FqMerger were used to merge filtered high-quality paired reads into contigs. BLAST was used to align contigs to IMGT TRBV, TRBD and TRBJ reference genes, with CDR3 defined following IMGT. Any clonotype with a frequency above 0.1% was counted as a highly expanded clone. Repertoire diversity was measured by Shannon entropy, and V-J evenness by the Gini coefficient. A clonotype found in more than one individual was treated as public. TCRdb reanalyzed the raw reads on its own, using fastp at Q25 for trimming and MiXCR for clone calling, and kept in-frame beta chains. One record per CDR3 amino acid sequence lists the most common genes and DNA. These V and J calls are TCRdb output, not the study's own analysis. Recorded for this sample are over 650,000 distinct CDR3 sequences; around 30% of them occurred a single time. The top ten clonotypes cover roughly 40% of the sample.

The clonotype comes from a female donor with Graves disease. The chain is assembled from TRBV29-1 and TRBJ1-1; 8 nucleotides in the junction match TRBD1. Here the sequenced sample was peripheral blood mononuclear cells (PBMCs), taken when the disease was refractory, from a patient treated with antithyroid drugs. The CDR3 in this case is CSVAPRGQGTEAFF. The DNA sequence follows: TGCAGCGTGGCCCCCAGGGGGCAGGGGACTGAAGCTTTCTTT.